This TCR beta chain was profiled in a study of blood T cells in healthy people across ages. Findings of the study overall: Samples with more naive T cells showed higher observed beta diversity.

About this clonotype itself: Its matching antigen is unknown.

With a J-beta primer mix and a sample-barcoded 5' primer, a second PCR ran about 7 to 12 cycles. TCRdb reanalysed the 5' RACE reads using MiXCR and keeps one entry per CDR3 protein. The sample holds 1.4 million or so distinct CDR3 sequences, 35% to 45% seen once. Deletions cut 7 bases from V and 3 bases from J, with 15 bases between. CDR1 is SQVTM and CDR2 is ANQGSEA in the germline V gene. The CDR3 has 14 residues. The sequencing input was blood. This clonotype was obtained from a woman between 18 and 29 years old in good health. The chain links TRBV29-1 to TRBJ2-2; no firm D call. The CDR3 DNA sequence: TGCAGCGCCGTGGGCAGGAGAGACACCGGGGAGCTGTTTTTT. Residues: CSAVGRRDTGELFF.